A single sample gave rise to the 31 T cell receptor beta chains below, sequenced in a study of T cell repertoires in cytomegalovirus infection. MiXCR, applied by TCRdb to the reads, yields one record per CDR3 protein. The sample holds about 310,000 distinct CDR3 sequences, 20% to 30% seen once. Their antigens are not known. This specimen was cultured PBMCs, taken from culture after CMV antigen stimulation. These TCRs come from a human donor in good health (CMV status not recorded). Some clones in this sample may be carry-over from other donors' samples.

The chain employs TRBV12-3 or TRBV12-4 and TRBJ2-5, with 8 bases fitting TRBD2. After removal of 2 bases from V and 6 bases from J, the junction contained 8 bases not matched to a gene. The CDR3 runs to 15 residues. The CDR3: CASSLWGLGFQTQYF. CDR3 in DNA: TGTGCCAGCAGTTTATGGGGACTAGGCTTTCAGACCCAGTACTTC.

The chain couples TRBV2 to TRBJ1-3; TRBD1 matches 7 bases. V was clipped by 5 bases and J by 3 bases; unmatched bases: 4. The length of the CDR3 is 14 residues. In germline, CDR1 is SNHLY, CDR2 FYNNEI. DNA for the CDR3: TGTGCCAGCAGTTCCGACAGGGTTGGAAACACCATATATTTT. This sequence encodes CASSSDRVGNTIYF.

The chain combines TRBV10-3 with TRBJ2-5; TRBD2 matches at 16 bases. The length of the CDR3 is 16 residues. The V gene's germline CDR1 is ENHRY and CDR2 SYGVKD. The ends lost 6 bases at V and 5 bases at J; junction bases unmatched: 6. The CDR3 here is CAIRGTSGRGGETQYF. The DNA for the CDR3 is TGTGCCATCAGGGGGACTAGCGGGAGGGGTGGGGAGACCCAGTACTTC.

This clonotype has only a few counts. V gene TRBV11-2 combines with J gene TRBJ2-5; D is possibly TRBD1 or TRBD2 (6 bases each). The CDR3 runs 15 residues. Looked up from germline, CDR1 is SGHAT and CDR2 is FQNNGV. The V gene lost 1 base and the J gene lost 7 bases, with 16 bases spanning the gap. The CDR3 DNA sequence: TGTGCCAGCAGCTTAGTAGTCCCACCGGGGGCGACCCAGTACTTC. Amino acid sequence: CASSLVVPPGATQYF.

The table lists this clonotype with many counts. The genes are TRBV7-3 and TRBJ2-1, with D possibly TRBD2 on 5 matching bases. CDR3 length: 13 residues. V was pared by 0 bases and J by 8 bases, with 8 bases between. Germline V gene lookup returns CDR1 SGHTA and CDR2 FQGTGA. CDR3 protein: CASSLTSGDEQFF. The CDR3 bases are TGTGCCAGCAGCTTAACCTCCGGGGATGAGCAGTTCTTC.

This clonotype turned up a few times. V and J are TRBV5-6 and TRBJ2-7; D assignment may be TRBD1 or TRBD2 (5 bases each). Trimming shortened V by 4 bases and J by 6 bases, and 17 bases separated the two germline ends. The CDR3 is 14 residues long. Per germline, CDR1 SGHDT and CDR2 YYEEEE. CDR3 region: CASSPEGFRIEQYF. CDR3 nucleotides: TGTGCCAGCAGCCCCGAGGGGTTTAGGATCGAGCAGTACTTC. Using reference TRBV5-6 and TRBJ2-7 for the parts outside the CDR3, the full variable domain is DAGVTQSPTHLIKTRGQQVTLRCSPKSGHDTVSWYQQALGQGPQFIFQYYEEEERQRGNFPDRFSGHQFPNYSSELNVNALLLGDSALYLCASSPEGFRIEQYFGPGTRLTVT.

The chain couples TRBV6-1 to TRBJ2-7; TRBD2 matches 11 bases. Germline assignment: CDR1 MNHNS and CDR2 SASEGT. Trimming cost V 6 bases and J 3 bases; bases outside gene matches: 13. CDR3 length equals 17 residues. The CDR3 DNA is TGTGCCAGCAGCCCGGGACTAGCGGTAGGAGGGATCTACGAGCAGTACGTC. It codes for CASSPGLAVGGIYEQYV.

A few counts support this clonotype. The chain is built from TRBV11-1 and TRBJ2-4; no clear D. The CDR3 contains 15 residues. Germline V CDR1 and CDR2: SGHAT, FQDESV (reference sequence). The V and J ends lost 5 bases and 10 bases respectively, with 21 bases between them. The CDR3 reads CASSPSGISDGIQYF. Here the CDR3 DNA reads TGTGCCAGCAGCCCTTCGGGCATATCCGATGGGATTCAGTACTTC.

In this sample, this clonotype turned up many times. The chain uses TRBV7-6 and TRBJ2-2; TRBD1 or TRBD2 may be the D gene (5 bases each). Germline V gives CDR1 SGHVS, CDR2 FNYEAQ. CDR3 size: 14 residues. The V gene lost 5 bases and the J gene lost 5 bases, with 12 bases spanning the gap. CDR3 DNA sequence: TGTGCCAGCAGCCGAAACGGGGCTACCGGGGAGCTGTTTTTT. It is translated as CASSRNGATGELFF.

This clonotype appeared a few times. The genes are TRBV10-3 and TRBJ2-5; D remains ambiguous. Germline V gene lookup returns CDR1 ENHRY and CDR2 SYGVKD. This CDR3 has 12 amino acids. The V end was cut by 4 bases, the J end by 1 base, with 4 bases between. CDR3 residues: CAISAVQETQYF. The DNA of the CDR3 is TGTGCCATCAGTGCCGTCCAAGAGACCCAGTACTTC.

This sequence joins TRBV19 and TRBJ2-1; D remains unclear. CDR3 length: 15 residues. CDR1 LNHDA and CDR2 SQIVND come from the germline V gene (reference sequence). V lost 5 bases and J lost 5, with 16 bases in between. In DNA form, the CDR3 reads TGTGCCAGTAGTGCCGGCCTGGCCTCAAACAATGAGCAGTTCTTC. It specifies CASSAGLASNNEQFF.

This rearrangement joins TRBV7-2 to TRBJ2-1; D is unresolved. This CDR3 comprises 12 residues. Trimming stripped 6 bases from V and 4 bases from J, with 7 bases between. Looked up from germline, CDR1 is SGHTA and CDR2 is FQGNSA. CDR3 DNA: TGTGCCAGCAGGAATAATTACAATGAGCAGTTCTTC. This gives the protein CASRNNYNEQFF.

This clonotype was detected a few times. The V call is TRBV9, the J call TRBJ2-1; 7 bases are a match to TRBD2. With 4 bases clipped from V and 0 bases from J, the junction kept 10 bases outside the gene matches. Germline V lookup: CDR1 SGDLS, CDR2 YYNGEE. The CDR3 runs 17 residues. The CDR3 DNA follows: TGTGCCAGCAGCCCCCGGGGGGACCGAGCCTCCTACAATGAGCAGTTCTTC. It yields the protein CASSPRGDRASYNEQFF.

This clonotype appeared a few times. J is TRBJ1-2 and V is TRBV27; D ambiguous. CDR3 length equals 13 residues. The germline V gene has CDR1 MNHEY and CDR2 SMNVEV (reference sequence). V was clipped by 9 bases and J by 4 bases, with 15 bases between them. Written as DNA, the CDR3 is TGTGCCAGTTCGGGCGGGTCCGTCTATGGCTACACCTTC. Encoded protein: CASSGGSVYGYTF.

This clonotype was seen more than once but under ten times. The CDR3 DNA reads TGTGCCAGCAGTTTAAGACAGCCCAAGAACACTGAAGCTTTCTTT. This codes for CASSLRQPKNTEAFF. The chain employs TRBV27 and TRBJ1-1; TRBD1 might be the D (5 bases). Germline V lookup: CDR1 MNHEY, CDR2 SMNVEV (reference sequence). This CDR3 contains 15 residues. V gave up 2 bases and J gave up 1 base, with 11 bases separating them.

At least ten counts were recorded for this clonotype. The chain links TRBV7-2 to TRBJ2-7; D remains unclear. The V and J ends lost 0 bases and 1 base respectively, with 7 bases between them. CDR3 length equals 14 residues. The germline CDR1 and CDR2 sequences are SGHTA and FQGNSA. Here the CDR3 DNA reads TGTGCCAGCAGCTTAGCCCAGGTGTCCTACGAGCAGTACTTC. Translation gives CASSLAQVSYEQYF.

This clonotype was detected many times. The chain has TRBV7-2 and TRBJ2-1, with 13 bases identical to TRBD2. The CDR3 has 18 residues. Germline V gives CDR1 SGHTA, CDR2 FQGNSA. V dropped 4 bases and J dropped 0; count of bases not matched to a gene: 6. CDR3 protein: CASSSGLAGPSSYNEQFF. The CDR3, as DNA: TGTGCCAGCAGCTCGGGACTAGCGGGACCGAGCTCCTACAATGAGCAGTTCTTC.

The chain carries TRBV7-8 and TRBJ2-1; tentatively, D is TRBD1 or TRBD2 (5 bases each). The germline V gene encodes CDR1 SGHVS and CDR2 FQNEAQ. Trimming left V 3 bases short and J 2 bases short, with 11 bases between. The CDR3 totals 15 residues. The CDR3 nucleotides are TGTGCCAGCAGCTTCAGGGACGTCCCCTACAATGAGCAGTTCTTC. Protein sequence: CASSFRDVPYNEQFF.

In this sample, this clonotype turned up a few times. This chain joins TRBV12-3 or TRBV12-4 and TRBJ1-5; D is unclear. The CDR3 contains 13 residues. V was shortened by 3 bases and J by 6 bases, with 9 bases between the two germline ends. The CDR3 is CASSFRAGQPQHF. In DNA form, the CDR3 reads TGTGCCAGCAGTTTTAGGGCGGGTCAGCCCCAGCATTTT.

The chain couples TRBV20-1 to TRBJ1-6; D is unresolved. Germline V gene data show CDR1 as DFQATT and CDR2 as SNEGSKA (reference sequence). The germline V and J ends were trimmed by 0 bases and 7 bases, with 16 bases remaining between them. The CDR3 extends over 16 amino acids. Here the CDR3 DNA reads TGCAGTGCTAGAGATGGGGATGACGGACGGAATTCACCCCTCCACTTT. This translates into CSARDGDDGRNSPLHF.

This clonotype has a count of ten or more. CDR3 loop: CASSLNRGTEAFF. The DNA of the CDR3 is TGTGCCAGCAGCTTAAACAGGGGCACTGAAGCTTTCTTT. This chain joins TRBV7-2 and TRBJ1-1, with 7 bases matching TRBD1. The V segment lost 2 bases and the J segment 4 bases; nucleotides outside the gene matches: 1. The CDR3 is made up of 13 amino acids. Germline-derived CDR1 and CDR2 are SGHTA and FQGNSA.

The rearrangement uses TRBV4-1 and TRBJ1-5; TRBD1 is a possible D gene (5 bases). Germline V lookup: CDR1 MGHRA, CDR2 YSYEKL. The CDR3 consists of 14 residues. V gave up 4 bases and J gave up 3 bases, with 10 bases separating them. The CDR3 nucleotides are TGCGCCAGCAGCCGGGGGATTTTCAATCAGCCCCAGCATTTT. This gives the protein CASSRGIFNQPQHF.

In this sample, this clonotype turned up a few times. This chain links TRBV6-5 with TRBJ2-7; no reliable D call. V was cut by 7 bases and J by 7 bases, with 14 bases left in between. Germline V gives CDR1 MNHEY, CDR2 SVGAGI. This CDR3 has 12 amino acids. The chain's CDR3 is CASMSSRFEQYV. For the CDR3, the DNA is TGTGCCAGCATGTCATCCAGATTTGAGCAGTACGTC.

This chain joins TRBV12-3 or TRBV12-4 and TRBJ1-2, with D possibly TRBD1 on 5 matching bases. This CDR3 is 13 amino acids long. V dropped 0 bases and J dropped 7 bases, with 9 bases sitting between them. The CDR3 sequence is CASSLAGEGGYTF. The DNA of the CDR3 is TGTGCCAGCAGTTTAGCAGGGGAGGGTGGCTACACCTTC.

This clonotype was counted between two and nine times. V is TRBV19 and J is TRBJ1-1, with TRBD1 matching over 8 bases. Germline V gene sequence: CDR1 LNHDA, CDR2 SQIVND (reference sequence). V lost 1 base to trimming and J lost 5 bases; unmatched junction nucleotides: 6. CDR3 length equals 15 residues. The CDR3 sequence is CASSIVGTGKTEAFF. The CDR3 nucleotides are TGTGCCAGTAGTATAGTCGGGACAGGTAAAACTGAAGCTTTCTTT.

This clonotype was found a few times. CDR3 in DNA: TGCAGTGCTAGGAAGACAGAATCCTCCTACGAGCAGTACTTC. The encoded protein is CSARKTESSYEQYF. This chain connects TRBV20-1 to TRBJ2-7; D is possibly TRBD1 (5 bases). Per the germline V gene, CDR1 is DFQATT and CDR2 is SNEGSKA (reference sequence). The V and J ends lost 3 bases and 0 bases respectively, with 12 bases between them. The CDR3 runs to 14 residues.

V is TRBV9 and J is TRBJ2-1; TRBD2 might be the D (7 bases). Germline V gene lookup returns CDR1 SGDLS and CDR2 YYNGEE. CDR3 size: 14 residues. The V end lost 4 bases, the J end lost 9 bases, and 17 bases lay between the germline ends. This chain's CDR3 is CASSHAGADREQFF. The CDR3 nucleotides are TGTGCCAGCAGCCATGCGGGGGCGGATCGTGAGCAGTTCTTC.

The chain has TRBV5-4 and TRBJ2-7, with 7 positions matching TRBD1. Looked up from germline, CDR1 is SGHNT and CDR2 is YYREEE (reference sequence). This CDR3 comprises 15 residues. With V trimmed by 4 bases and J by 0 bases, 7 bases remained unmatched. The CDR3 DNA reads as TGTGCCAGCAGCGACTCCTGGACAGGCTCCTACGAGCAGTACTTC. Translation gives CASSDSWTGSYEQYF. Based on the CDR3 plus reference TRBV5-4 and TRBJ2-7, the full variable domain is ETGVTQSPTHLIKTRGQQVTLRCSSQSGHNTVSWYQQALGQGPQFIFQYYREEENGRGNFPPRFSGLQFPNYSSELNVNALELDDSALYLCASSDSWTGSYEQYFGPGTRLTVT.

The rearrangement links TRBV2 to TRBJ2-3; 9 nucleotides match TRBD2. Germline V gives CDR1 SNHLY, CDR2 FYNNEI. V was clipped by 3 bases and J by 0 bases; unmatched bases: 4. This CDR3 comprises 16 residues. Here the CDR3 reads CASSEIGLASTDTQYF. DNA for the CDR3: TGTGCCAGCAGTGAGATTGGACTAGCGAGCACAGATACGCAGTATTTT.

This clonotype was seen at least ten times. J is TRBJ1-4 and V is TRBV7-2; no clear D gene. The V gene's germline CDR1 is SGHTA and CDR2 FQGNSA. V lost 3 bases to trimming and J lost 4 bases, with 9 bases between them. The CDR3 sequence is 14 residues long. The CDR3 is CASSLVAFNEKLFF. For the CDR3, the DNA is TGTGCCAGCAGCTTGGTGGCTTTTAATGAAAAACTGTTTTTT. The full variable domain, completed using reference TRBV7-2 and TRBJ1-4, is GAGVSQSPSNKVTEKGKDVELRCDPISGHTALYWYRQSLGQGLEFLIYFQGNSAPDKSGLPSDRFSAERTGGSVSTLTIQRTQQEDSAVYLCASSLVAFNEKLFFGSGTQLSVL.

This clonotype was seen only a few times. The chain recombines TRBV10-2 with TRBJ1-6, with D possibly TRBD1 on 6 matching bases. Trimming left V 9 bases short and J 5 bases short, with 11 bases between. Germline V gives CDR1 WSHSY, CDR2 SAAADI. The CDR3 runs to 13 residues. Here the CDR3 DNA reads TGCGCCAGTATACAGGGAAATAATTCACCCCTCCACTTT. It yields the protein CASIQGNNSPLHF.